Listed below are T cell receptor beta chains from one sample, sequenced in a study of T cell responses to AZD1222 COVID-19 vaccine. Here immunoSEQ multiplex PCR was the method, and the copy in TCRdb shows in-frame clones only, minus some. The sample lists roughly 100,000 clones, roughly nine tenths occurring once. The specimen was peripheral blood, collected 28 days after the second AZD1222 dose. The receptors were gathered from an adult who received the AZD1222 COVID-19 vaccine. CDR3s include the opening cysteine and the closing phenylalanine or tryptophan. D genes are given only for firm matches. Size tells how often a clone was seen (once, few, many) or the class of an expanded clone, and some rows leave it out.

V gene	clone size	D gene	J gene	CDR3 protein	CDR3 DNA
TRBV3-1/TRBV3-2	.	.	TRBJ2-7	CASSQVKESHEQYF	TGTGCCAGCAGCCAAGTGAAAGAGTCCCACGAGCAGTACTTC
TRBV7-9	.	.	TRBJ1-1	CASSLEAGHEAFF	TGTGCCAGCAGCTTAGAGGCAGGCCATGAAGCTTTCTTT
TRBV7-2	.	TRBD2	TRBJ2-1	CASSPSGPSSYNEQFF	TGTGCCAGCAGCCCTAGCGGGCCCAGCTCCTACAATGAGCAGTTCTTC
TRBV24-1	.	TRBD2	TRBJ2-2	CATSEGGSGTGELFF	TGTGCCACCAGTGAAGGCGGGAGTGGGACCGGGGAGCTGTTTTTT
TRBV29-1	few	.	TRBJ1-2	CSVAGTHYGYTF	TGCAGCGTCGCCGGGACACACTATGGCTACACCTTC
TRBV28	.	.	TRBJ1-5	CASSLSDYSNQPQHF	TGTGCCAGCAGTTTATCCGATTATAGCAATCAGCCCCAGCATTTT
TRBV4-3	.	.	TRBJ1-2	CASSQEPGYGYTF	TGCGCCAGCAGCCAAGAACCCGGCTATGGCTACACCTTC
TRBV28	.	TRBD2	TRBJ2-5	CASSIAAAGGGQTQYF	TGTGCCAGCAGCATAGCGGCGGCGGGAGGAGGTCAGACCCAGTACTTC
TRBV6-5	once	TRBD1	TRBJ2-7	CASQGATREQYF	TGTGCCTCACAGGGGGCGACGAGGGAGCAGTACTTC
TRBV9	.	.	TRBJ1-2	CASSVGQGNGGYGYTF	TGTGCCAGCAGCGTAGGGCAGGGGAACGGGGGCTATGGCTACACCTTC
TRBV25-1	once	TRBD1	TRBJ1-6	CASSWDRENSPLHF	TGTGCCAGCAGTTGGGACAGGGAGAATTCACCCCTCCACTTT
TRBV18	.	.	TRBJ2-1	CASSPGVSWEQFF	TGTGCCAGCTCACCAGGGGTGAGCTGGGAGCAGTTCTTC
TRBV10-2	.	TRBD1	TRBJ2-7	CASRTGDEQYF	TGCGCCAGCAGAACAGGGGACGAGCAGTACTTC
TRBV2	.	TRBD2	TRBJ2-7	CATSTSGSYEQYF	TGTGCCACCTCAACTAGCGGCTCCTACGAGCAGTACTTC
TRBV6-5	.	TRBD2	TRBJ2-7	CASRGGLAGRGEQYF	TGTGCCAGCAGGGGGGGACTAGCGGGACGTGGCGAGCAGTACTTC
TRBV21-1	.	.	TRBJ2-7	CASTIGRGYEQYF	TGTGCCAGCACCATAGGGAGGGGGTACGAGCAGTACTTC
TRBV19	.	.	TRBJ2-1	CASGLVNNEQFF	TGTGCCAGCGGGCTAGTCAACAATGAGCAGTTCTTC
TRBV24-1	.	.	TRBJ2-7	CATTHSAYEQYF	TGTGCCACCACGCACAGCGCCTACGAGCAGTACTTC
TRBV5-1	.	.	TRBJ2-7	CASSFRDSYEQYF	TGCGCCAGCAGCTTTAGGGACTCCTACGAGCAGTACTTC
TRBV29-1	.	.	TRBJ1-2	CSVEGQNYGYTF	TGCAGCGTTGAAGGTCAGAACTATGGCTACACCTTC
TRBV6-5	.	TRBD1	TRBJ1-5	CASKIGDRDNQPQHF	TGTGCCAGCAAAATTGGGGACAGGGACAATCAGCCCCAGCATTTT
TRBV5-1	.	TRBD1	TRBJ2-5	CASSSDRGQETQYF	TGCGCCAGCAGCTCCGACAGGGGGCAAGAGACCCAGTACTTC
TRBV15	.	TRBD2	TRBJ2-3	CATSRDLRGRKGADTQYF	TGTGCCACCAGCAGAGATCTTCGCGGGAGGAAGGGCGCAGATACGCAGTATTTT
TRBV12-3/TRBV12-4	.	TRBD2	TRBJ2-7	CASSSSLAGEQYF	TGTGCCAGCAGTTCGTCACTAGCGGGGGAGCAGTACTTC
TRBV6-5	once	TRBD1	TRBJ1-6	CASSYSGQGFSPLHF	TGTGCCAGCAGTTATTCAGGACAGGGGTTTTCACCCCTCCACTTT
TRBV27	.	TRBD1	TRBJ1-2	CASKMRGLGYGYTF	TGTGCCAGCAAGATGAGGGGGCTTGGCTATGGCTACACCTTC
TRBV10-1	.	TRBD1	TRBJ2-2	CASSTRQGASPGELFF	TGCGCCAGCAGTACCCGCCAGGGGGCTAGTCCCGGGGAGCTGTTTTTT
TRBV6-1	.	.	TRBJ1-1	CASSEWDEAFF	TGTGCCAGCAGTGAATGGGATGAAGCTTTCTTT
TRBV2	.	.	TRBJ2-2	CASSASKRPNTGELFF	TGTGCCAGCAGTGCTAGCAAAAGGCCAAACACCGGGGAGCTGTTTTTT
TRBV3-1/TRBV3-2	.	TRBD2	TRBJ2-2	CASRPTSGRGGELFF	TGTGCCAGCAGACCGACTAGCGGGAGGGGCGGGGAGCTGTTTTTT
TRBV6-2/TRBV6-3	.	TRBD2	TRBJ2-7	CASSYAGRVSGKSYEQYF	TGTGCCAGCAGTTACGCGGGTCGGGTTAGCGGGAAGTCCTACGAGCAGTACTTC
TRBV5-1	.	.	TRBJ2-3	CASSTRIRDPTDTQYF	TGCGCCAGCAGCACGCGGATCAGGGATCCCACAGATACGCAGTATTTT
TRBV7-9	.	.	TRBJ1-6	CASSFRSGGSPLHF	TGTGCCAGCAGCTTTCGGTCCGGAGGTTCACCCCTCCACTTT
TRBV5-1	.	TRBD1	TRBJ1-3	CASSPGQGAGNTIYF	TGCGCCAGCAGCCCCGGACAGGGAGCTGGAAACACCATATATTTT
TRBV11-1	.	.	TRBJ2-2	CASSSSRGTGELFF	TGTGCCAGCAGCTCTTCCAGGGGCACCGGGGAGCTGTTTTTT
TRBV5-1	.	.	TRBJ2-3	CASSFGAPNGADTQYF	TGCGCCAGCAGCTTCGGGGCCCCCAATGGGGCAGATACGCAGTATTTT
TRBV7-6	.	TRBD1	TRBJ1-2	CASSAGQGVFLDGYTF	TGTGCCAGCAGCGCCGGACAGGGAGTCTTCCTGGATGGCTACACCTTC
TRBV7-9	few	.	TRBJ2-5	CASSSGGKETQYF	TGTGCCAGCAGCTCCGGCGGGAAAGAGACCCAGTACTTC
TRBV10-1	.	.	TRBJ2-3	CASSSTGTDTQYF	TGCGCCAGCAGCAGTACAGGGACAGATACGCAGTATTTT
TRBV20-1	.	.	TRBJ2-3	CSASWLAETQYF	TGCAGTGCTAGTTGGTTAGCGGAAACGCAGTATTTT
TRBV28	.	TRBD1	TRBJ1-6	CASSLQDRVHSPLHF	TGTGCCAGCAGTTTACAGGACAGGGTACATTCACCCCTCCACTTT
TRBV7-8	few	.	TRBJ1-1	CASSRDRRSEAFF	TGTGCCAGCAGCAGAGACAGGAGATCTGAAGCTTTCTTT
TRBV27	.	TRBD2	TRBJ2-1	CASRVARLAGPYNEQFF	TGTGCCAGCAGGGTCGCACGACTAGCGGGACCCTACAATGAGCAGTTCTTC
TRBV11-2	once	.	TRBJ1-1	CASSLRPARTNTEAFF	TGTGCCAGCAGCTTACGCCCCGCCAGGACAAACACTGAAGCTTTCTTT
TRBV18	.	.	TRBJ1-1	CASSPPVNRENTEAFF	TGTGCCAGCTCACCACCGGTAAACAGGGAGAACACTGAAGCTTTCTTT
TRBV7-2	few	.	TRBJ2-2	CASSLYVFLTGELFF	TGTGCCAGCAGCTTGTACGTCTTCCTGACCGGGGAGCTGTTTTTT
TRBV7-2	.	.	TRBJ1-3	CASSFGTDHGNTIYF	TGTGCCAGCAGCTTCGGGACCGACCATGGAAACACCATATATTTT
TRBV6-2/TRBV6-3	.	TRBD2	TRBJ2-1	CASSYWGLGTSGRAREQFF	TGTGCCAGCAGTTACTGGGGTCTTGGGACTAGCGGGAGGGCCAGGGAGCAGTTCTTC
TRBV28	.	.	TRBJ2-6	CASIPHSGANVLTF	TGTGCCAGCATTCCCCACTCTGGGGCCAACGTCCTGACTTTC